This T cell receptor (beta chain) was identified in a study of blood T cells in healthy people across ages. A second PCR, run for roughly 7 to 12 cycles, used a sample-barcoded 5' primer plus a J-beta primer mix. TCRdb re-derived calls from the 5' RACE reads in MiXCR, one entry per CDR3 protein. Of 630,000 or so distinct CDR3 sequences detected, about 34% appear once; the ten largest clones hold about 16%. This clonotype was observed many times. The antigen remains undetermined. Whole-study findings and limits: A roughly linear age-dependent decrease characterized TCR beta diversity per million T cells. Those diversity estimates obtained from one million T cells were thought to be underestimates.

CDR3 length: 14 amino acids. Germline V gives CDR1 SEHNR, CDR2 FQNEAQ (reference sequence). The germline V and J ends were trimmed by 1 base and 7 bases, with 11 bases remaining between them. The sequence derives from a woman older than 75 in good health. The sequenced material came from blood. The chain links TRBV7-9 to TRBJ1-5; a weak D match, TRBD1 (6 bases). The CDR3 reads CASSLEGGPQPQHF. The CDR3 bases are TGTGCCAGCAGCTTAGAGGGGGGTCCGCAGCCCCAGCATTTT.